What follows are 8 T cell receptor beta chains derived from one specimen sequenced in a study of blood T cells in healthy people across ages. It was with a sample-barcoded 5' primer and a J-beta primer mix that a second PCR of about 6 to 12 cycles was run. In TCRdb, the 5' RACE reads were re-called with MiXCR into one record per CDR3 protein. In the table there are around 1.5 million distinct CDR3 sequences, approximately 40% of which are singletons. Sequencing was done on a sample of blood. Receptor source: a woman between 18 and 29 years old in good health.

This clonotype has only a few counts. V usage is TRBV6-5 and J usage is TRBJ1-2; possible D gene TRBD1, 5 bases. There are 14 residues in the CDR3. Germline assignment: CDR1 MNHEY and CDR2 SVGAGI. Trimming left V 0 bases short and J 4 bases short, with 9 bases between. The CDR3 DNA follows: TGTGCCAGCAGTTACTCGAGACAGATCTATGGCTACACCTTC. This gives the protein CASSYSRQIYGYTF.

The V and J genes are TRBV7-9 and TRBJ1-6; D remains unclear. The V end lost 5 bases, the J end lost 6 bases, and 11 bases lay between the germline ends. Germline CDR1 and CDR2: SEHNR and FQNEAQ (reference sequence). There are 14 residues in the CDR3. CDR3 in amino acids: CASSATRINSPLHF. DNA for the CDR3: TGTGCCAGCAGCGCAACACGGATTAATTCACCCCTCCACTTT.

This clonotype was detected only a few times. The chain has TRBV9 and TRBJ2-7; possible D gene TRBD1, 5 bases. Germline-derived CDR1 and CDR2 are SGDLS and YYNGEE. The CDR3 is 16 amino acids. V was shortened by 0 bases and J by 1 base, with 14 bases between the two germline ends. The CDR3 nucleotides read TGTGCCAGCAGCGTAGGTGCCAGGGATCTTTCCTACGAGCAGTACTTC. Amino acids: CASSVGARDLSYEQYF.

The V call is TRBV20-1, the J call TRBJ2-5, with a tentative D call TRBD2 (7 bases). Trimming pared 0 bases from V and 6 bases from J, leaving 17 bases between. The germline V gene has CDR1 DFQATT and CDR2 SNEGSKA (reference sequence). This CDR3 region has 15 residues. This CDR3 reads CSARDGGAALKTQYF. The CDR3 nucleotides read TGCAGTGCTAGAGATGGGGGGGCGGCCCTGAAGACCCAGTACTTC.

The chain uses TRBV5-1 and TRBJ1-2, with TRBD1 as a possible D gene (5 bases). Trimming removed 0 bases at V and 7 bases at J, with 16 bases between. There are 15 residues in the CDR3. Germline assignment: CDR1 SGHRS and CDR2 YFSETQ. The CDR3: CASSLVGADEGGYTF. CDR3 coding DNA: TGCGCCAGCAGCTTGGTCGGGGCCGATGAGGGTGGCTACACCTTC.

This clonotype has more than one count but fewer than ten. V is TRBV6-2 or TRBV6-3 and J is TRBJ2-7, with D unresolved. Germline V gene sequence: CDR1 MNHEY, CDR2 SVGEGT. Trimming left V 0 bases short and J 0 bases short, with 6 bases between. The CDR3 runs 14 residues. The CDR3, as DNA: TGTGCCAGCAGTTACTCTATTTTCTCCTACGAGCAGTACTTC. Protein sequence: CASSYSIFSYEQYF.

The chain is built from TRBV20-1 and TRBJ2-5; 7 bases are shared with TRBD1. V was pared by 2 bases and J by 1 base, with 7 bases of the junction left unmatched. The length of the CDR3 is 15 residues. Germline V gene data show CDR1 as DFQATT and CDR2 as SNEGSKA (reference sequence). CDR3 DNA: TGCAGTGCTAGACCGGGACAGAGTATCCAAGAGACCCAGTACTTC. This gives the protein CSARPGQSIQETQYF.

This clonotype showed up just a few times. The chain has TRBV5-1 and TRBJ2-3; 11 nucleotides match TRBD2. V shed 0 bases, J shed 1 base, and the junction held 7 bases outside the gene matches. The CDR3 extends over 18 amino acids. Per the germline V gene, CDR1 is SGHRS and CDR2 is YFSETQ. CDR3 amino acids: CASSLVLAGGTRTDTQYF. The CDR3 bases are TGCGCCAGCAGCTTGGTCCTAGCGGGGGGCACCCGCACAGATACGCAGTATTTT.